The 5 T cell receptor beta chains below come from one sample, sequenced in a study of blood T cell repertoires in COVID-19. Assay used: immunoSEQ multiplex PCR; TCRdb lists only in-frame clones, some missing. The sample shows approximately 110,000 clones, roughly 80% of them seen only once. The specimen was peripheral blood. These receptors all come from a man in his 70s with active or convalescent COVID-19.

J is TRBJ2-2 and V is TRBV15; 8 bases are a match to TRBD2. Germline CDR1 LNHNV, CDR2 YYDKDF (reference sequence). Trimming cost V 5 bases and J 3 bases; bases outside gene matches: 11. The CDR3 spans 17 residues. The CDR3 DNA reads as TGTGCCACCAGCGACGGGCGTACGGGAGGGTACACCGGGGAGCTGTTTTTT. Encoded protein: CATSDGRTGGYTGELFF.

V is TRBV6-1 and J is TRBJ1-2; a weak D match, TRBD1 (6 bases). CDR3 size: 14 residues. Trimming stripped 2 bases from V and 5 bases from J, with 12 bases between. The germline gives CDR1 MNHNS, CDR2 SASEGT. This chain's CDR3 is CASSEPQGWYGYTF. Written as DNA, the CDR3 is TGTGCCAGCAGTGAACCCCAGGGGTGGTATGGCTACACCTTC.

This chain links TRBV19 with TRBJ1-2; 7 positions agree with TRBD1. The CDR3 spans 14 residues. Germline V CDR1 and CDR2: LNHDA, SQIVND (reference sequence). V trimming: 3 bases; J trimming: 4 bases; junction bases outside the gene matches: 5. The CDR3 spells CASSMVQGVYGYTF. In DNA form, the CDR3 reads TGTGCCAGTAGTATGGTCCAGGGGGTCTATGGCTACACCTTC.

The chain joins TRBV30 to TRBJ2-3; tentatively, D is TRBD2 (6 bases). CDR1 is GTSNPN, CDR2 SVGIG, per germline (reference sequence). The CDR3 has 13 amino acids. V gave up 5 bases and J gave up 0 bases, with 9 bases separating them. The CDR3 bases are TGTGCCTGGGCCGGGACTAGCACAGATACGCAGTATTTT. It is translated as CAWAGTSTDTQYF.

CDR3 in DNA: TGTGCCAGCAGCCTTGATGGCGGGAGCTCCTACAATGAGCAGTTCTTC. Protein: CASSLDGGSSYNEQFF. The rearrangement joins TRBV9 to TRBJ2-1; TRBD2 matches 7 bases. The CDR3 runs to 16 residues. CDR1 is SGDLS, CDR2 YYNGEE, per germline. V lost 4 bases and J lost 0; bases outside the gene matches: 7. The full variable domain, rest sourced from reference TRBV9 and TRBJ2-1, is DSGVTQTPKHLITATGQRVTLRCSPRSGDLSVYWYQQSLDQGLQFLIQYYNGEERAKGNILERFSAQQFPDLHSELNLSSLELGDSALYFCASSLDGGSSYNEQFFGPGTRLTVL.